This T cell receptor beta chain appears in the sequencing data of a study of cytomegalovirus exposure and HLA in healthy donors. Study-level results: In a later analysis, common viral pathogens appeared linked to several of the most significant clusters. Solely CMV serostatus was available to characterize immune exposure. Cytomegalovirus-associated TCR beta chains were listed, numbering under 200.

Germline V gives CDR1 MNHNY, CDR2 SVGAGI (reference sequence). With 0 bases removed from V and 6 bases from J, the gap between germline ends came to 15 bases. The CDR3 contains 16 residues. With respect to this clone: No antigen is known for it.

Healthy people donating bone marrow made up the donors. Primers included in the PCR were 60 Vbeta and 13 Jbeta primers. Clones were read by immunoSEQ multiplex PCR, and TCRdb kept only the in-frame ones, dropping some. The sample carries 130,000 or so clones, more than 75% recorded once. The clonotype originates from a male donor in good health and CMV-seronegative. The specimen was PBMCs. The chain joins TRBV6-6 to TRBJ2-1, with a possible D match to TRBD2 (6 bases). As DNA, the CDR3 is TGTGCCAGCAGTTACTCGGGGGGAATAAGAGGCAATGAGCAGTTCTTC. This gives the protein CASSYSGGIRGNEQFF.